This T cell receptor beta chain appears in the sequencing data of a study of CD8+CD57+ T cells in acquired aplastic anemia. The CDR3 has 13 residues. Germline CDR1 and CDR2: SGHRS and YFSETQ. The V and J ends lost 2 bases and 4 bases respectively, with 10 bases between them. Investigators profiled TCR beta VDJ and CDR3 from genomic DNA template. TCRdb reprocessed the reads with MiXCR, giving one entry per CDR3 protein. The sample holds about 200,000 distinct CDR3 sequences, almost 50% seen once. Patients selected for sequencing had displayed CD8+CD57+ cell expansion by flow cytometry. The source material was sorted CD4+, CD8+, or CD8+CD57+ T cells (not recorded which) from PBMCs. The rearrangement joins TRBV5-1 to TRBJ2-7; D gene ambiguous. This clonotype was obtained from a human donor with aplastic anemia. The CDR3 loop reads CASSFEVGYEQYF. As DNA, the CDR3 is TGCGCCAGCAGCTTTGAGGTGGGTTACGAGCAGTACTTC.